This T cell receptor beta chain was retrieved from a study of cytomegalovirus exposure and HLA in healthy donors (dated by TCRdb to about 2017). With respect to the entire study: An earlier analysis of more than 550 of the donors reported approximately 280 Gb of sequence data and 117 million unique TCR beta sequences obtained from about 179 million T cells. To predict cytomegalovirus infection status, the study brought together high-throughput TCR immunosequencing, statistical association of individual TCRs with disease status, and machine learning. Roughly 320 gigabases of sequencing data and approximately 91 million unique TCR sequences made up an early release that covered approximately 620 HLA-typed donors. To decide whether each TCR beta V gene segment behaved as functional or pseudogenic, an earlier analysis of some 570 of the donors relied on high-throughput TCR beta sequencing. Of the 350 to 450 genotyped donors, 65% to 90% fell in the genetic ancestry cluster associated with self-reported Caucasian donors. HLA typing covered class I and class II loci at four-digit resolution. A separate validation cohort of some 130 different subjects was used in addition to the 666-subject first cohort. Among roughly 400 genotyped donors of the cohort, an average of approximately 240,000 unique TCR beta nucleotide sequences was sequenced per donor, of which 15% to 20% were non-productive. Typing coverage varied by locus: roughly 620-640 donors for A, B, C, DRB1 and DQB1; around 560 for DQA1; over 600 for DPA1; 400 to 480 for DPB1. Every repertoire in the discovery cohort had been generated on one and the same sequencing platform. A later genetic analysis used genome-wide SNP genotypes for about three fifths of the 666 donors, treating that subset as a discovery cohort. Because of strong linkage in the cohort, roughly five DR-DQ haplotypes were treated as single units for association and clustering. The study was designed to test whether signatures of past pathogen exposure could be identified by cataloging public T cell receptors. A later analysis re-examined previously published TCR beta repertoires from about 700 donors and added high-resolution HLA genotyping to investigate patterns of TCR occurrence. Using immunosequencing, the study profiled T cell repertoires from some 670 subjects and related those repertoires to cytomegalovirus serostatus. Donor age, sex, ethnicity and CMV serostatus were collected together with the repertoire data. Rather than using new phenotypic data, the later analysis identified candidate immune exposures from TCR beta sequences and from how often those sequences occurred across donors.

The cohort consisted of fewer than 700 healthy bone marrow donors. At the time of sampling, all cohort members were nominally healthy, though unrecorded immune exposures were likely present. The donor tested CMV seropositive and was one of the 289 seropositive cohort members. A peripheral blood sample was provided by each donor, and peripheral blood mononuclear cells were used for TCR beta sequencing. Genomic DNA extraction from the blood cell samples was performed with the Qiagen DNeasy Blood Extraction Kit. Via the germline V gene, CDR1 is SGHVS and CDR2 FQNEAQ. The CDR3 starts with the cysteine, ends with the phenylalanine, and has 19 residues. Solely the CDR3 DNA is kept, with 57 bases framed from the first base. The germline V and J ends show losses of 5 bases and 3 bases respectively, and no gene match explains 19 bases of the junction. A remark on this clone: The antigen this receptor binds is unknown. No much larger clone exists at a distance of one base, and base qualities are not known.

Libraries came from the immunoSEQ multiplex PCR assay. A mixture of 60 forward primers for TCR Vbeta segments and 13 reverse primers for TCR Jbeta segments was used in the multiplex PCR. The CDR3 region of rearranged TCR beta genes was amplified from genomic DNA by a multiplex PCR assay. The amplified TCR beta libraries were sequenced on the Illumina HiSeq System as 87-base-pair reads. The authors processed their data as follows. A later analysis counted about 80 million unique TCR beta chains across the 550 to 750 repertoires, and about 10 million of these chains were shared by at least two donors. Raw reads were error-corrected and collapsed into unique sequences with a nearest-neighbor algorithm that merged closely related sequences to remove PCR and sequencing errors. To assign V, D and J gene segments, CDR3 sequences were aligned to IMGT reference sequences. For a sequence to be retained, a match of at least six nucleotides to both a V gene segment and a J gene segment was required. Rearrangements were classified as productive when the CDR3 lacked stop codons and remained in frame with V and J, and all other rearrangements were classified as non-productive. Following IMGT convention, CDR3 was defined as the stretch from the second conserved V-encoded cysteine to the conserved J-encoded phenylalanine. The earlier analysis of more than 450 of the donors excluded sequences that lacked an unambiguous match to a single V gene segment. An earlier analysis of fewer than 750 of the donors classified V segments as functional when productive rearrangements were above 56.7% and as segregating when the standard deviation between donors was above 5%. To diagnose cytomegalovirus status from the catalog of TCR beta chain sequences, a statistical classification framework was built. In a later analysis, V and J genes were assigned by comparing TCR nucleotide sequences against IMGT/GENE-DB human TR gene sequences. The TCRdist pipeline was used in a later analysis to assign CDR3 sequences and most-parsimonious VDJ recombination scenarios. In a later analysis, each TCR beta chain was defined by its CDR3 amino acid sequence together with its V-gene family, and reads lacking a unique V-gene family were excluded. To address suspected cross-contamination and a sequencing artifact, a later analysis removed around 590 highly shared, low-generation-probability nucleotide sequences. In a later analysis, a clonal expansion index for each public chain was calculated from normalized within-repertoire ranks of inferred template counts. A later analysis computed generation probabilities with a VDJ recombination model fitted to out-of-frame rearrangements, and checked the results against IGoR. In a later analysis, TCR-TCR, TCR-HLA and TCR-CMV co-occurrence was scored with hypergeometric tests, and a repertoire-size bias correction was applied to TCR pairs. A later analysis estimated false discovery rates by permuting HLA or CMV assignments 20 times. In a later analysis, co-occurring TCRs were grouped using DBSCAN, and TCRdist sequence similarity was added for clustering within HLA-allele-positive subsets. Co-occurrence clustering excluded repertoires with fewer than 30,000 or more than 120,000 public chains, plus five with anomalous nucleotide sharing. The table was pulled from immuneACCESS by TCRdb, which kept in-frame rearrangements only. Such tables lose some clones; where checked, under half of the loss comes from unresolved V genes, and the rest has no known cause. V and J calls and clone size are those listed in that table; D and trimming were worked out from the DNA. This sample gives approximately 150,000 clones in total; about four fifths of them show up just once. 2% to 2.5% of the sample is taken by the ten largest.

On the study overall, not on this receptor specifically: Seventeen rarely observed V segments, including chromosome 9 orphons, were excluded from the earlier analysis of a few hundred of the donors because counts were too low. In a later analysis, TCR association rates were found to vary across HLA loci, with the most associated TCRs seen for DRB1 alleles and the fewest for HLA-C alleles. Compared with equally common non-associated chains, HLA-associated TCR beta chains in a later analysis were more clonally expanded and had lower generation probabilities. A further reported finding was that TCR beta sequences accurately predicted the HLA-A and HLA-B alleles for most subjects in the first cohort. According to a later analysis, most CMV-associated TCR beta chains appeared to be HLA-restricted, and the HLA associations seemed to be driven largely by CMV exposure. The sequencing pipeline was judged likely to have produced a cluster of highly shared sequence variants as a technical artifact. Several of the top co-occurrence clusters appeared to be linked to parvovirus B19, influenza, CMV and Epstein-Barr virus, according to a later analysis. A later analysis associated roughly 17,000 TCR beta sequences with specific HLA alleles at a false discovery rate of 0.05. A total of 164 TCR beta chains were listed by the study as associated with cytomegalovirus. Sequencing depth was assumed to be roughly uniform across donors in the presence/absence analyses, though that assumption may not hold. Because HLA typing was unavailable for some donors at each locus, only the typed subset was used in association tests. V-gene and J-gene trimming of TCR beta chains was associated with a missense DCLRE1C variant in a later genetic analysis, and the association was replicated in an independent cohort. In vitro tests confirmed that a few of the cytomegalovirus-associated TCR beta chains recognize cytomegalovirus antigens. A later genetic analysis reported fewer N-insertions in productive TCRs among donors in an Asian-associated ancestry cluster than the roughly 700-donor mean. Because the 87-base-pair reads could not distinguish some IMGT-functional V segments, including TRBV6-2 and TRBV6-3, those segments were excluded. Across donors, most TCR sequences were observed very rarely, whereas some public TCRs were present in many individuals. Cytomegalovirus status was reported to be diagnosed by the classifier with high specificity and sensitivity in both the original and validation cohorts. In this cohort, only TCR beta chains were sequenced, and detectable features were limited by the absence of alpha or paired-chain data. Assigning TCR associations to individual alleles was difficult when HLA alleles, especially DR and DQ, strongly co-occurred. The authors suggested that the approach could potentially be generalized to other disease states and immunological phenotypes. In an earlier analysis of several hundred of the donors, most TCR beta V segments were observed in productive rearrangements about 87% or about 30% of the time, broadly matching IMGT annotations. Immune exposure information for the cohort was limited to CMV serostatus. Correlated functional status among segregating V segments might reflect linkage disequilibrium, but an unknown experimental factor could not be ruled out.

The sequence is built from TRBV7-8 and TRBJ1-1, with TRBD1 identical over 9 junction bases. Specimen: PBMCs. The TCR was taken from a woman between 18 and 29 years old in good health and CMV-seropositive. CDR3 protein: CASSNPTGNRDRVDTEAFF. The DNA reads TGTGCCAGCAGCAATCCTACCGGGAACCGGGACAGGGTAGACACTGAAGCTTTCTTT.